The present TCR beta chain was sequenced within a study of CD8 T cells in Susac syndrome. Negative isolation yielded CD8+ and CD4+ T cells; FACS enriched TEMRA cells. cDNA came from about 0.5 to 1 ug RNA primed by random hexamers. Via MiXCR, TCRdb re-called the immunoSEQ multiplex PCR reads, giving one row per CDR3 protein. The table lists tens of thousands of distinct CDR3 sequences, over 85% of them singletons. V shed 6 bases and J 2 bases; nucleotides not matched to a gene: 11. The CDR3 loop spans 15 amino acids. Germline V CDR1 and CDR2: DFQATT, SNEGSKA (reference sequence). The source material was CD8+ T cells from PBMCs. The rearrangement joins TRBV20-1 to TRBJ2-3; 7 positions match TRBD1. This receptor was obtained from a human donor in good health. DNA for the CDR3: TGCAGTGCCAGGTTCTACAGGGGCCCCACAGATACGCAGTATTTT. It translates to CSARFYRGPTDTQYF.